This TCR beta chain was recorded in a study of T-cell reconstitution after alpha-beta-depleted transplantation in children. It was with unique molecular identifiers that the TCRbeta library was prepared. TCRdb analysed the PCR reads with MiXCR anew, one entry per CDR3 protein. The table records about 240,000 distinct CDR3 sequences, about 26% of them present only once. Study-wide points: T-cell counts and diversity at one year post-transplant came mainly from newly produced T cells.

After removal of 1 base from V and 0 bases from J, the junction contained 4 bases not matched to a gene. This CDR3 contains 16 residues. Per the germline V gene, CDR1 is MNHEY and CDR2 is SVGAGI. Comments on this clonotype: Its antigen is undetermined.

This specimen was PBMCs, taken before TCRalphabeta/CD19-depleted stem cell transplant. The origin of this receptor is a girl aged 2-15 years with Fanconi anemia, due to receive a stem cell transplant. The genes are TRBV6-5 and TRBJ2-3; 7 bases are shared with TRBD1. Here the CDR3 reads CASSYLKTGSTDTQYF. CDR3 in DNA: TGTGCCAGCAGTTACTTGAAGACAGGGAGCACAGATACGCAGTATTTT.